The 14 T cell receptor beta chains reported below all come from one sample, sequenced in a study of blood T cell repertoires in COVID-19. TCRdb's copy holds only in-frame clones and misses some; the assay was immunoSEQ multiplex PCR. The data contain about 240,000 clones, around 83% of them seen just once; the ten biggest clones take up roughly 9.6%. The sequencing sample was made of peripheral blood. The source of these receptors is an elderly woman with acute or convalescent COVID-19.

CDR3 protein: CASNPDRAVGELFF. CDR3 DNA sequence: TGTGCCAGCAACCCGGACAGGGCCGTCGGGGAGCTGTTTTTT. The chain recombines TRBV2 with TRBJ2-2; the match to TRBD1 covers 8 bases. CDR3 length equals 14 residues. Germline CDR1 is SNHLY and CDR2 is FYNNEI. The V and J ends lost 7 bases and 7 bases, in that order; junction bases with no gene match: 8. The full variable domain, its missing parts supplied by reference TRBV2 and TRBJ2-2, is EPEVTQTPSHQVTQMGQEVILRCVPISNHLYFYWYRQILGQKVEFLVSFYNNEISEKSEIFDDQFSVERPDGSNFTLKIRSTKLEDSAMYFCASNPDRAVGELFFGEGSRLTVL.

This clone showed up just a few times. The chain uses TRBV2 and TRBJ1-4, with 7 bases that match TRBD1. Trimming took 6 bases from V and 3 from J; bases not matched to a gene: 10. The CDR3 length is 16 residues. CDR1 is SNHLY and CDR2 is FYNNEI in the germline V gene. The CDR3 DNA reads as TGTGCCAGCAGACCCGGGACAGCCAAGCCTAATGAAAAACTGTTTTTT. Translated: CASRPGTAKPNEKLFF. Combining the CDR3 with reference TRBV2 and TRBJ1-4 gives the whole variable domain EPEVTQTPSHQVTQMGQEVILRCVPISNHLYFYWYRQILGQKVEFLVSFYNNEISEKSEIFDDQFSVERPDGSNFTLKIRSTKLEDSAMYFCASRPGTAKPNEKLFFGSGTQLSVL.

The CDR3 here is CASLKRPYEQYF. The CDR3 coding sequence is TGTGCCAGCTTGAAGAGGCCTTACGAGCAGTACTTC. V gene TRBV28 combines with J gene TRBJ2-7; D gene ambiguous. Deletions cut 8 bases from V and 4 bases from J, with 12 bases between. The CDR3 runs 12 residues. Per the germline V gene, CDR1 is MDHEN and CDR2 is SYDVKM.

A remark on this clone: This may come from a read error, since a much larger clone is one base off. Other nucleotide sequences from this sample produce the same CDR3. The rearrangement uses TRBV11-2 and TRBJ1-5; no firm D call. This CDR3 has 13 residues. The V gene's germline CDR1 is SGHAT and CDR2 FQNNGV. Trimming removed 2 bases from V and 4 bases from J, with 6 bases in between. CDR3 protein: CASSLSGNQPQHF. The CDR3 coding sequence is TGTGCCAGCAGCTTATCGGGGAATCAGCCCCAGCATTTT.

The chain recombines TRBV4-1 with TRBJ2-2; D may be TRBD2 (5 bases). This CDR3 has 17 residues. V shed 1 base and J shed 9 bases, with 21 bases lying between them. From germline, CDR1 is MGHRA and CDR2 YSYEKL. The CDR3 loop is CASSQVGEASPSRELFF. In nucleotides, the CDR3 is TGCGCCAGCAGCCAAGTCGGGGAAGCTTCCCCTTCCCGGGAGCTGTTTTTT.

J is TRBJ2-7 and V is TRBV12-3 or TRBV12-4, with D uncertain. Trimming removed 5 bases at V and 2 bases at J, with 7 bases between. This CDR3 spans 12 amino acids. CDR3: CASSPRAYEQYF. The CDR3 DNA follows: TGTGCCAGCAGTCCGAGAGCCTACGAGCAGTACTTC.

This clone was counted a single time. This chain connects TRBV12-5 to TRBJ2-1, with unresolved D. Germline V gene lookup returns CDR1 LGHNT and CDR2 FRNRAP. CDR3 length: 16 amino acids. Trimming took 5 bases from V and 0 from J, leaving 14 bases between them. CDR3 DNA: TGTGCTAGTGGTCTCAATCAGGAAAGCTCCTACAATGAGCAGTTCTTC. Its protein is CASGLNQESSYNEQFF. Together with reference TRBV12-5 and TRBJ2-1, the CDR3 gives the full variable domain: DARVTQTPRHKVTEMGQEVTMRCQPILGHNTVFWYRQTMMQGLELLAYFRNRAPLDDSGMPKDRFSAEMPDATLATLKIQPSEPRDSAVYFCASGLNQESSYNEQFFGPGTRLTVL.

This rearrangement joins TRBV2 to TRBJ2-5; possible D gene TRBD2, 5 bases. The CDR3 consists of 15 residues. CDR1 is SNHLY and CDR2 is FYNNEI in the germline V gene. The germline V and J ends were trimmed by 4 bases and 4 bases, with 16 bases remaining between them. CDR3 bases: TGTGCCAGCAGTGTCCTGGACTCCGCCCCAGAGACCCAGTACTTC. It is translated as CASSVLDSAPETQYF.

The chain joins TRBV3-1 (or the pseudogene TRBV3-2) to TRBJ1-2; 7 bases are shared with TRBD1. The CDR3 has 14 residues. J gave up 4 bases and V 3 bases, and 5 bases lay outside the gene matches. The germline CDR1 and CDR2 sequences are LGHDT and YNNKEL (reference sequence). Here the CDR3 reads CASSHQGQSYGYTF. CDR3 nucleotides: TGTGCCAGCAGCCACCAGGGACAGAGCTATGGCTACACCTTC.

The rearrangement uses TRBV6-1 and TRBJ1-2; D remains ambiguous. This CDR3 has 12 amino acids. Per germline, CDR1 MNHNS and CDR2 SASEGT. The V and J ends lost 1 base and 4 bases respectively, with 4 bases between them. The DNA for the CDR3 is TGTGCCAGCAGTGAAGGGAGCTATGGCTACACCTTC. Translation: CASSEGSYGYTF.

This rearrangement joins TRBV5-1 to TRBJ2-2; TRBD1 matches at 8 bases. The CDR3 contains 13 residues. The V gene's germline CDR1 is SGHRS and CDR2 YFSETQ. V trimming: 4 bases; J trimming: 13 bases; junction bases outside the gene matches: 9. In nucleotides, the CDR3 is TGCGCCAGCAGCCCGACAGGACAGGGAACGCTGTTTTTT. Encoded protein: CASSPTGQGTLFF.

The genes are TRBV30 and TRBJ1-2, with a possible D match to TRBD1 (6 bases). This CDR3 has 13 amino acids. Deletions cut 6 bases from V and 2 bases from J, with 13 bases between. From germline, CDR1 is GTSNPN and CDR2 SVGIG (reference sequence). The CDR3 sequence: CACLRDTNYGYTF. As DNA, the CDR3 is TGTGCCTGCCTCCGGGACACGAACTATGGCTACACCTTC.

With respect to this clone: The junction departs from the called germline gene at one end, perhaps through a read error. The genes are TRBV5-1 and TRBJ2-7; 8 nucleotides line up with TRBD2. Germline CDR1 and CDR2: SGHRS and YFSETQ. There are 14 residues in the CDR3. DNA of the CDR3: TGCGCCAGCAGCTTGGTAGCGGGGTCCTCCGAGCAGTACTTC. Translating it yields CASSLVAGSSEQYF.

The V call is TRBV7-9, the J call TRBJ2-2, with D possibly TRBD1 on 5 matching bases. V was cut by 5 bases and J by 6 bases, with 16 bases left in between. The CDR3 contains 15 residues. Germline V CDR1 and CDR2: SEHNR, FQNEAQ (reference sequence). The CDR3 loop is CASSAQGLHSGELFF. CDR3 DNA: TGTGCCAGCAGCGCTCAGGGTTTACATTCCGGGGAGCTGTTTTTT.